The sequence of this T cell receptor beta chain was determined in a study of blood T cell repertoires in COVID-19. The method was immunoSEQ multiplex PCR; TCRdb's version includes in-frame clones alone and lacks a portion of them. The sample records about 250,000 clones, over 70% being singletons. Germline V gene sequence: CDR1 LGHDT, CDR2 YNNKEL (reference sequence). The CDR3 extends over 15 amino acids. With 1 base clipped from V and 2 bases from J, the junction kept 3 bases outside the gene matches. The chain carries TRBV3-1 (or the pseudogene TRBV3-2) and TRBJ2-7, with 9 bases aligning to TRBD1. This clonotype was sampled from a man aged 35 to 55 with active or convalescent COVID-19. Sequenced material: peripheral blood. CDR3 sequence: CASSQVGQGAYEQYF. The CDR3 region has the DNA TGTGCCAGCAGCCAAGTGGGACAGGGAGCCTACGAGCAGTACTTC.